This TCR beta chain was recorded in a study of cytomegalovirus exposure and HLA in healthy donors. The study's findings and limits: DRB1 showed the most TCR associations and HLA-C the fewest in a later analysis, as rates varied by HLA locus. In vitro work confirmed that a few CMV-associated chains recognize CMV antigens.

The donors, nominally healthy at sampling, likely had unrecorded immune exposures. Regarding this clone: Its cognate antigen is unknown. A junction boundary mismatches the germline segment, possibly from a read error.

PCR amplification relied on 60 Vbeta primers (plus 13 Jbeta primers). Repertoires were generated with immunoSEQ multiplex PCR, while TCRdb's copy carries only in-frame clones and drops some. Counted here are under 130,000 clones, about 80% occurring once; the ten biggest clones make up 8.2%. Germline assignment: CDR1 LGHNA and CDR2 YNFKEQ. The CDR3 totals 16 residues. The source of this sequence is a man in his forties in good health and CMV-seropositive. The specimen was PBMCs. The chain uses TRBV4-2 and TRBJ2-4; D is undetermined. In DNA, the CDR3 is TGTGCCAGCAGCCAGGAAACCCGGATACCCCCAAACAGTCAGTACTTC. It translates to CASSQETRIPPNSQYF.